The sequence of this TCR beta chain was determined in a study of blood T cell repertoires in COVID-19 (TCRdb year 2020). Broadly, across the study: Samples from collaborators originated in the United States, Italy and Spain and spanned both the acute and convalescent phases of COVID-19. The prospective study material was composed of cDNA or gDNA derived from T cells, B-cell-depleted T cells, or PBMCs. The dataset comprised deeply sampled blood TCRbeta repertoires from subjects exposed to, actively infected with, or recovered from COVID-19. The repertoires were made available in a free public database intended to serve as a resource for research on the immune response to SARS-CoV-2. The samples were drawn from the first 160 participants of the ongoing ImmuneRACE study and from over a thousand subjects provided by 6 global collaborators. A de-identified subject ID, COVID-19 status, age in years and sex were almost always included in the sample metadata. Where available, HLA class I and class II types were taken from metadata supplied by the sample provider and were not determined by assay-based typing.

The CDR3, cysteine through phenylalanine, is 15 amino acids long. Left in the record is the CDR3 DNA by itself, 45 bases read in frame from the first base. The V and J ends are trimmed by 4 bases and 4 bases, leaving 13 bases between them. According to the germline V gene, CDR1 reads KGHSH and CDR2 reads LQKENI. TCRbeta CDR3 regions were amplified from genomic DNA using the immunoSEQ Assay, a bias-controlled multiplex PCR. Per the source publication's procedure: Nucleated cell counts per sample were estimated from amplification of reference gene primers within the assay. To quantify the absolute abundance of each unique TCRbeta CDR3 rearrangement, sequence reads were collapsed and filtered. For each sample, productive Simpson clonality was calculated as the square root of Simpson's diversity index over productive rearrangements. Here the immuneACCESS table is served through TCRdb, limited to in-frame sequences with V and J called. Missing clones are a known gap in these copies; in checked studies unresolved V genes cover under half, and the rest lacks a known reason. The DNA gave D and trimming, while V, J and clone size come from that table. Present in this sample are approximately 190,000 clones, 65% to 85% of which were seen just once. The top ten constitute around 3.1% of the sample.

Participants in the prospective study were enrolled through a virtual design, were aged 18 to 89 years, and lived in roughly 26 United States geographic areas. In the prospective study, participants were assigned to cohorts based on the clinical history participants reported in a screening survey and a study questionnaire. Exposed participants had been in contact with someone with a PCR-confirmed or clinician-diagnosed COVID-19 case within 2 weeks of study entry. In the prospective study, whole blood, serum and a nasopharyngeal or oropharyngeal swab were collected from each participant by mobile phlebotomists. Over an approximately 2-month period, participants in the prospective study had the option of providing additional blood draws and questionnaires. Prospective study blood samples were shipped either frozen or at room temperature before DNA extraction. Beyond this particular receptor, the publication reports: How much clinical and demographic metadata was included differed by source and by participant, and the metadata was provided uncurated.

About this clone itself: It has no known antigen specificity. Nothing much larger sits one base from this clone, and base qualities are not available.

Sequencing was performed on PBMCs or T cells enriched from blood (not recorded which). Recombination joined TRBV18 with TRBJ1-4, and perhaps TRBD1 as D gene, on 5 matching bases. This receptor was taken from a woman aged 25 to 39 who had been exposed to COVID-19. Here the CDR3 is given as CASSRVQGSNEKLFF. In nucleotide form, the sequence is TGTGCCAGCTCACGGGTTCAGGGAAGTAATGAAAAACTGTTTTTT.